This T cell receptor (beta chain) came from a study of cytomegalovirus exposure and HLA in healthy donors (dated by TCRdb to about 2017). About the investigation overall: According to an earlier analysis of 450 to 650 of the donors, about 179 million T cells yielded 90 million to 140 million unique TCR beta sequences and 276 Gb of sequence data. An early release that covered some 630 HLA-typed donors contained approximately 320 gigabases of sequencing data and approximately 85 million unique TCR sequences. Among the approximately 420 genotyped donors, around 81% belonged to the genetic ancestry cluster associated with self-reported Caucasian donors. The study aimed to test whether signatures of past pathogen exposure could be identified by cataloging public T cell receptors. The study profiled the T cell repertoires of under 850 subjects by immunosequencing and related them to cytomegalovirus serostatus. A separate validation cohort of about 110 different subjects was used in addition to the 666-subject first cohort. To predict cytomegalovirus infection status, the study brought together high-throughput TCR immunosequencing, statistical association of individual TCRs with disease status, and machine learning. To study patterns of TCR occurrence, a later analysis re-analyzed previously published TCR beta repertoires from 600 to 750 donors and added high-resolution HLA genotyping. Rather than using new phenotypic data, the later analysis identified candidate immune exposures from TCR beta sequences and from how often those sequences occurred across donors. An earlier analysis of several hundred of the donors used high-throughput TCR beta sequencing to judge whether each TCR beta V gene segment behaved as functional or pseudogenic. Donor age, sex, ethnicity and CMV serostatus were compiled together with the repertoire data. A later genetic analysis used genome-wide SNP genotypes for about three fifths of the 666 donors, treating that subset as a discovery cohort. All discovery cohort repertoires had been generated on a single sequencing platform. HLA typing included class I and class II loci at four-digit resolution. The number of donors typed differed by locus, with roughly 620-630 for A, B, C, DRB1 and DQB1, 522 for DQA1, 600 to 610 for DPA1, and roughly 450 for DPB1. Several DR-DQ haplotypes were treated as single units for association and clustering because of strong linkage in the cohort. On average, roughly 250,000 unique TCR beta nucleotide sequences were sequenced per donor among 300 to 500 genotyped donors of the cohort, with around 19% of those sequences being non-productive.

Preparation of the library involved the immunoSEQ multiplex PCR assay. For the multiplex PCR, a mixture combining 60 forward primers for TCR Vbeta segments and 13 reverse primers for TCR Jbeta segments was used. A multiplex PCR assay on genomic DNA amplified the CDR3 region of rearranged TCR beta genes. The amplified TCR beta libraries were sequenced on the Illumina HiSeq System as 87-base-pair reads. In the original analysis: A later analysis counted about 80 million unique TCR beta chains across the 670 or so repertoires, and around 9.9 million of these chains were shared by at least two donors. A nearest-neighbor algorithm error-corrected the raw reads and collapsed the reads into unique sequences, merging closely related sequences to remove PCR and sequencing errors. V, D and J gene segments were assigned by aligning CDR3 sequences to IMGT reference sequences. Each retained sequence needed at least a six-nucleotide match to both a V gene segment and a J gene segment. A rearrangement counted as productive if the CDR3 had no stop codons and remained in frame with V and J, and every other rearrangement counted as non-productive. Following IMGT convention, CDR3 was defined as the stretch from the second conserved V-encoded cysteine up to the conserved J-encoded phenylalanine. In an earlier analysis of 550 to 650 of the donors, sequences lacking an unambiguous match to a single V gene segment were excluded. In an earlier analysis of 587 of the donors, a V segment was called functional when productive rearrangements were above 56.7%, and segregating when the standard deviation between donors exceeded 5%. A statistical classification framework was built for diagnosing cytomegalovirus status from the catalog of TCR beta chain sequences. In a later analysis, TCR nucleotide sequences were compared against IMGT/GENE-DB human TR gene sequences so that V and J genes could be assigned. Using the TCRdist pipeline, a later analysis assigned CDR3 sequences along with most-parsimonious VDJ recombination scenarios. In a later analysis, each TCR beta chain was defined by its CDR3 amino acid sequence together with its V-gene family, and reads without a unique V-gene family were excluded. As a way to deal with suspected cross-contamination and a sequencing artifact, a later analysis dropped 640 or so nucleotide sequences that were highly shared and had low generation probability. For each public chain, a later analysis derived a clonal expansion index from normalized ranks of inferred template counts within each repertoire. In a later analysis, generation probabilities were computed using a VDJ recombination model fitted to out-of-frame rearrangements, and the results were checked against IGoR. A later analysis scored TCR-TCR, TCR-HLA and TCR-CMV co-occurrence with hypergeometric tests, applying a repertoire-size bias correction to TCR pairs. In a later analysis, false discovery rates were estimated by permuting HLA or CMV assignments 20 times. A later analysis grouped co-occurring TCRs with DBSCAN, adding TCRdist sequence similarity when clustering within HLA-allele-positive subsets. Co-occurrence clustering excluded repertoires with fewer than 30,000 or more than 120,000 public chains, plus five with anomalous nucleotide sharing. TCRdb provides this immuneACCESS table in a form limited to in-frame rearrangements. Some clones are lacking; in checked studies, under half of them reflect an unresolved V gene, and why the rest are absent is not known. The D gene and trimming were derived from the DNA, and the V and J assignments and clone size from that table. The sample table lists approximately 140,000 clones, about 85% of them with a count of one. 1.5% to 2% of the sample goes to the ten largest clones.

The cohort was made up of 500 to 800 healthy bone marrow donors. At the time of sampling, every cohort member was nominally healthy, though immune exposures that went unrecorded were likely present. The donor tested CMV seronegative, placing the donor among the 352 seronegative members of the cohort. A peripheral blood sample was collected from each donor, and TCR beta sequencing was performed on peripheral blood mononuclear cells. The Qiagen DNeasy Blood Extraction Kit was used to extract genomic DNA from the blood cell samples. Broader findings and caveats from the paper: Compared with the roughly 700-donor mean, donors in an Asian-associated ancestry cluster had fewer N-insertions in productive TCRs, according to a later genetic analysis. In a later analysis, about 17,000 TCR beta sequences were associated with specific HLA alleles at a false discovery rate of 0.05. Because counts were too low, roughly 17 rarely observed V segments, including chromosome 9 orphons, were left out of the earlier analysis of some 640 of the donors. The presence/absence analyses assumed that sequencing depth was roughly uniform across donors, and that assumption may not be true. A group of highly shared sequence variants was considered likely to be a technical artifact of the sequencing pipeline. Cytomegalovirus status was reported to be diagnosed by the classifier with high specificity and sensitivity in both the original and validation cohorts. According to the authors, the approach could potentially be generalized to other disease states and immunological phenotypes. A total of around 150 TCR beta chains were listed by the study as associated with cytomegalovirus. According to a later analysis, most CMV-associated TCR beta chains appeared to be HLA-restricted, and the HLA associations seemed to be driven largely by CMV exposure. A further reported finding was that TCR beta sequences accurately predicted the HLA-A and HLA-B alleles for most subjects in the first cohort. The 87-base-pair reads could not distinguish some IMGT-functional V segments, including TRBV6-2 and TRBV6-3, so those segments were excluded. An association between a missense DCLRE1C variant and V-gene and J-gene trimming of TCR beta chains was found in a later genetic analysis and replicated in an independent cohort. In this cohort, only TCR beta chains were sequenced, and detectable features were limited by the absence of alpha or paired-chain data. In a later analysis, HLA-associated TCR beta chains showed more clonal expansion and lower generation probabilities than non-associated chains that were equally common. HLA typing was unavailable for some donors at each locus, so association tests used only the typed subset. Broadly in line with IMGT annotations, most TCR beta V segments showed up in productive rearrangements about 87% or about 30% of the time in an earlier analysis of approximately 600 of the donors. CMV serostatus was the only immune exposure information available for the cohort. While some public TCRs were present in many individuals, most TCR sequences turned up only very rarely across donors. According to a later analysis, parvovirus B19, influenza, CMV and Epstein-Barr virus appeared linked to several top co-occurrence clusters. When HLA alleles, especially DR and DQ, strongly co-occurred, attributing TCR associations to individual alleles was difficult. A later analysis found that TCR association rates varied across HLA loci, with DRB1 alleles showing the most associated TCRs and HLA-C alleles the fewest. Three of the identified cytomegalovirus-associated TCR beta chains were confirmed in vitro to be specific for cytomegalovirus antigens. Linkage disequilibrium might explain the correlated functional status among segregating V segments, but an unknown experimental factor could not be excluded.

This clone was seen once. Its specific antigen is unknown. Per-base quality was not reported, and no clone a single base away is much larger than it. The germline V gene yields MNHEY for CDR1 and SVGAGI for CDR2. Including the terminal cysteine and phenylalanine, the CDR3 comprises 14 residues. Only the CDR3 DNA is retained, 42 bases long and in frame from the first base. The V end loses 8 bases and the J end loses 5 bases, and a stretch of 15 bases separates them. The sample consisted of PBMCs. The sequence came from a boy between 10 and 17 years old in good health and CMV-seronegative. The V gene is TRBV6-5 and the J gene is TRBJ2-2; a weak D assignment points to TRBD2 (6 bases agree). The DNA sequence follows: TGTGCCAGCGGCACTAGCAGACTGACCGGGGAGCTGTTTTTT. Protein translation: CASGTSRLTGELFF.